Listed here is a single TCR beta chain. The antigen is not known. This specimen comes from a study of breast tumors, draining lymph nodes, adjacent tissues. The study, taken as a whole, reports: Tumor TCR diversity was below lymph nodes but above nontumor tissue.

This CDR3 region has 13 residues. The V gene lost 5 bases and the J gene lost 11 bases, with 19 bases spanning the gap. Per germline, CDR1 MNHEY and CDR2 SVGAGI. TCRdb ran MiXCR on the multiplex PCR reads and lists one entry per CDR3 protein. The table lists 200,000 to 250,000 distinct CDR3 sequences, around 35% of them singletons. Samples came from axillary lymph nodes draining the breast cancer. Sequences were obtained from axillary lymph node tissue. The clonotype originates from a female donor with breast cancer. Some clones in this sample may be carry-over from other donors' samples. The V and J genes are TRBV6-5 and TRBJ2-7; either TRBD1 or TRBD2 may fit D (5 bases each). The CDR3 region is CASSPPGPQREYF. The CDR3 bases are TGTGCCAGCAGTCCTCCGGGACCGCAAAGGGAGTACTTC.